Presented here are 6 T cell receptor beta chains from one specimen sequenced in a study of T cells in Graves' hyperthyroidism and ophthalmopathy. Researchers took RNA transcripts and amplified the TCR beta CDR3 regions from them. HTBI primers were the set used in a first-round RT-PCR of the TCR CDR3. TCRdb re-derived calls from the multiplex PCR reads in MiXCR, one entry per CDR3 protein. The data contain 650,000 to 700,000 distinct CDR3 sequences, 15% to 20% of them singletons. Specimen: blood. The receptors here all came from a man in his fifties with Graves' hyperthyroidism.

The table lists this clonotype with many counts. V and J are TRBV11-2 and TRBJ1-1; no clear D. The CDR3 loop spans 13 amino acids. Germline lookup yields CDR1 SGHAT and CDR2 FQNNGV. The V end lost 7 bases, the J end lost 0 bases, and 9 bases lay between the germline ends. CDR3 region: CASTKTVNTEAFF. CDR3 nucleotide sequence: TGTGCCAGCACCAAAACAGTGAACACTGAAGCTTTCTTT.

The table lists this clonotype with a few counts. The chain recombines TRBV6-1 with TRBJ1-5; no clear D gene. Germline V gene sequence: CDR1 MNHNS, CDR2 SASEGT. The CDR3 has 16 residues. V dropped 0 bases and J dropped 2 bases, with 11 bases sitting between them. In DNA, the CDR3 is TGTGCCAGCAGTGAAGCTGGTTTTATAGGCAATCAGCCCCAGCATTTT. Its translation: CASSEAGFIGNQPQHF.

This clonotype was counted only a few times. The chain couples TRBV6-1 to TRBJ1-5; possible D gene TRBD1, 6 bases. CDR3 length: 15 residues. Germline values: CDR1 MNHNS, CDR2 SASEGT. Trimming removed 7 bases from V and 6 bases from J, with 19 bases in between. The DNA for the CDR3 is TGTGCCAGCACCGAACAGGGCCGTGGAATTCAGCCCCAGCATTTT. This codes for CASTEQGRGIQPQHF.

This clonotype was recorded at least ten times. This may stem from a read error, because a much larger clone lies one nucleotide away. CDR3 sequence: CASRSGTANTEAFF. The CDR3 DNA sequence: TGTGCCAGCAGGTCCGGGACAGCGAACACTGAAGCTTTCTTT. This sequence joins TRBV28 and TRBJ1-1, with 7 nucleotides matching TRBD1. The CDR3 length is 14 residues. After removal of 6 bases from V and 1 base from J, the junction contained 5 bases not matched to a gene. Germline lookup yields CDR1 MDHEN and CDR2 SYDVKM.

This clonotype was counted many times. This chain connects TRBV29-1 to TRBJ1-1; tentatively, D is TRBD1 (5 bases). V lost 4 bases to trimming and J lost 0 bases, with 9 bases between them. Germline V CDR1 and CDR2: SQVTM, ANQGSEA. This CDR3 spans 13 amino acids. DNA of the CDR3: TGCAGCGTTGCTGGGGGGGTGAACACTGAAGCTTTCTTT. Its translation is CSVAGGVNTEAFF.

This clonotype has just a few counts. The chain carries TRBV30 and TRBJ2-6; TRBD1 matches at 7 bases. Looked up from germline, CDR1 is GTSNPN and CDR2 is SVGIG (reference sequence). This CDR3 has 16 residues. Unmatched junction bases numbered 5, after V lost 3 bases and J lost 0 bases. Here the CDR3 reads CAWSRDSLSGANVLTF. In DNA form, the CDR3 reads TGTGCCTGGAGCCGGGACAGCCTCTCTGGGGCCAACGTCCTGACTTTC. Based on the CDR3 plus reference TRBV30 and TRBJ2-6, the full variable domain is SQTIHQWPATLVQPVGSPLSLECTVEGTSNPNLYWYRQAAGRGLQLLFYSVGIGQISSEVPQNLSASRPQDRQFILSSKKLLLSDSGFYLCAWSRDSLSGANVLTFGAGSRLTVL.